This T cell receptor (beta chain) originates from a study of radiotherapy plus CTLA-4 blockade in lung cancer. To note about this clone: Its target is not known.

TCRdb's copy holds only in-frame clones and misses some; the assay was immunoSEQ multiplex PCR. The sample includes about 49,000 clones, over 75% seen only once; the top ten take 7.8%. Germline assignment: CDR1 LNHDA and CDR2 SQIVND (reference sequence). V lost 5 bases and J lost 9; bases outside the gene matches: 13. This CDR3 is built from 16 residues. Chemo-refractory metastatic non-small-cell lung cancer patients were treated with focal radiation plus CTLA-4 blockade with ipilimumab. General study findings and limits: In blood, early T cell clone dynamics reportedly predicted response best, together with interferon-beta. Blood-borne expansion of tumor-derived TCR clones followed radiotherapy plus ipilimumab.

This chain joins TRBV19 and TRBJ1-6; 7 bases fit TRBD1. Here the sequenced sample was peripheral blood, taken from a patient treated with radiotherapy plus ipilimumab. This receptor was identified in a human donor with non-small cell lung cancer whose response to radiotherapy plus ipilimumab could not be evaluated. The CDR3 DNA reads TGTGCCAGTAGTTTCCTCTTACAGGGGAATCGTTCACCCCTCCACTTT. It is translated as CASSFLLQGNRSPLHF.